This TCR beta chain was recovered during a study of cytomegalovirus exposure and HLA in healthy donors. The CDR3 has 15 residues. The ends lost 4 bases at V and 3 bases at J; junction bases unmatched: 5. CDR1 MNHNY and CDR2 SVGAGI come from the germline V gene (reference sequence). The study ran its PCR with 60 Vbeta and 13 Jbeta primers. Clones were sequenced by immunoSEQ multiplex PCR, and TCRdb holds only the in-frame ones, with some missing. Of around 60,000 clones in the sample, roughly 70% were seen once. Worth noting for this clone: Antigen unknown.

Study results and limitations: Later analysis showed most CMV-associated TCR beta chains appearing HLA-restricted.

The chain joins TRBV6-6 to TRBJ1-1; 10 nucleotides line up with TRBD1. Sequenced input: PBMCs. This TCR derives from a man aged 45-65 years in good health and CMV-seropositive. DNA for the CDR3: TGTGCCAGCAGTTCCCCGGGACAGGGGCACACTGAAGCTTTCTTT. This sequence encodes CASSSPGQGHTEAFF.